The clone carrying this TCR beta chain was seen a few times. Constant-segment-primed 5'RACE gave TCR alpha and TCR beta cDNA libraries with sample barcodes and UMIs. TCRdb reanalysed the 5' RACE reads using MiXCR and keeps one entry per CDR3 protein. The sample lists 300,000 to 350,000 distinct CDR3 sequences; roughly an eighth were seen once. With 2 bases clipped from V and 3 bases from J, the junction kept 16 bases outside the gene matches. The CDR3 covers 19 residues. From germline, CDR1 is SGHVS and CDR2 FNYEAQ. The sample originates from a study of T-cell memory formation after mild COVID-19. The receptor was isolated from a man aged 18-30 years who had mild COVID-19 (a few samples of this study predate the infection). Cell type and time point are not known. The specimen was PBMCs or a T cell subset sorted from them (not recorded which). The V gene is TRBV7-6, the J gene TRBJ2-4; 7 bases fit TRBD2. The CDR3 region is CASSLSRGDFVLDKNIQYF. Here the CDR3 DNA reads TGTGCCAGCAGCTTATCCCGGGGGGATTTCGTTTTAGACAAAAACATTCAGTACTTC.